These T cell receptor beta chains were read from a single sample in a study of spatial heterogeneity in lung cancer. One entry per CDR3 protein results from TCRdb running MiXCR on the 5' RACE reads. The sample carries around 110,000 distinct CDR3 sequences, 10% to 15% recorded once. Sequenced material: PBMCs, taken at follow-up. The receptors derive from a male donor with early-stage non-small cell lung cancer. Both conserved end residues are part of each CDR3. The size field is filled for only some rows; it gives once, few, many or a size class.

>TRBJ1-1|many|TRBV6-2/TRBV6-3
CASSFYPSNTEAFF
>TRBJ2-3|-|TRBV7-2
CASSLSRGADTQYF
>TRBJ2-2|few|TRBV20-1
CSSRSRAGELFF
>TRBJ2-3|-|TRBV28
CASSQDRGQDTQYF
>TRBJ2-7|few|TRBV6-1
CASSEELAGAPYEQYF
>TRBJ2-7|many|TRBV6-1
CASRLTGPRAIEQYF
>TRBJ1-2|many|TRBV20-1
CSASGQTNYGYTF
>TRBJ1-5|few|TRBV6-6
CASSYSRSNQPQHF
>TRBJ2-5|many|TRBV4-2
CASSQAAGGRGETQYF
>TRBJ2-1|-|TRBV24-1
CATSDRGGRYNEQFF
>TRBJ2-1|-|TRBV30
CAWSVSTSAYYNEQFF
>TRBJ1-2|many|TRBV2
CASSWTGDYGYTF
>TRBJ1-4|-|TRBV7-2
CASRPPGTGQEKLFF
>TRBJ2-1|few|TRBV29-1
CSVEVPFPGLAPSAKQFF
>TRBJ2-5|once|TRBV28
CASSRAQETQYF
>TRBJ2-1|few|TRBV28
CASSFFVWDRRYNEQFF
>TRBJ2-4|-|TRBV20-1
CSARDGTENIQYF
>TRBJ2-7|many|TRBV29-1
CSVAWPRSMEQYF
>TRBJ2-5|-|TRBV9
CASSPLMGGQETQYF
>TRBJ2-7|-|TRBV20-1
CSARDWRGISYEQYF
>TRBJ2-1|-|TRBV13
CASSSGQKQFF
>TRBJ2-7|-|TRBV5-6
CASSPPSGIEQYF
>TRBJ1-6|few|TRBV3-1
CASSPSQGLGTSSPLHF
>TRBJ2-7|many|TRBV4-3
CASSQGRGTYEQYF
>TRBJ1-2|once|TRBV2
CASTPDGENYGYTF
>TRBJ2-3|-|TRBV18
CASSPRDISTDTQYF
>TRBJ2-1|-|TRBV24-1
CATANSEVPYNEQFF
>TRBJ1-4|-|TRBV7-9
CASSLTPRGRRDNEKLFF
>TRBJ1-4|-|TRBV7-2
CASSLGPGQYNEKLFF
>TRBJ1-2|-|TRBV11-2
CASSSDRTFGYTF
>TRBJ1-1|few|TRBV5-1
CASSSAGTGNTEAFF
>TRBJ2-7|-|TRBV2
CASSSGYSNEQYF
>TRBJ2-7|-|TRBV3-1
CASSQDGLAGDYEQYF
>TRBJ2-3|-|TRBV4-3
CASSQDGRGFSTDTQYF
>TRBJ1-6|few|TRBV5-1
CASRDRGNSPLHF
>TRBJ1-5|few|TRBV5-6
CASSFFGQGGQPQHF
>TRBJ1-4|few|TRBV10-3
CAISESGSRDEKLFF
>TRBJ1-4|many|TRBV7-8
CASSLTATNEKLFF
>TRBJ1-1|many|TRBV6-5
CASRDRLNTEAFF
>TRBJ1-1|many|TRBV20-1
CSASFIRRPSEAFF
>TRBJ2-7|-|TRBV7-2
CASSPGQGWEQYF
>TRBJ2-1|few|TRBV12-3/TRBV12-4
CASSLSPYNEQFF
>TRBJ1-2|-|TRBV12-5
CASGYRVSNYGYTF
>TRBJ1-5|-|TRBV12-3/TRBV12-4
CATRGQGLGPQHF
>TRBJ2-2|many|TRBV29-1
CSVETGLTNTGELFF
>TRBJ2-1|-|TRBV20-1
CSTQGLINEQFF